This T cell receptor beta chain came from a study of T cell changes during pregnancy in multiple sclerosis (dated by TCRdb to the late 2010s). A note on the overall study: The study looked at changes in the T cell repertoire across pregnancy in women with multiple sclerosis.

The library came from the immunoSEQ multiplex PCR assay. TCRdb holds this immuneACCESS table with in-frame rearrangements only. Some clones are missing; in checked studies, unresolved V genes explain under half, and the rest has no known cause. The sample profile shows tens of thousands of clones; over 80% of them were found once. The leading ten clones occupy under 0.6% of the sample. V lost 0 bases and J lost 3 bases; the stretch between them is 10 bases long. CDR1 and CDR2 are read off the germline V gene (reference sequence) as SGHNT and YYREEE. The CDR3 goes from the cysteine to the phenylalanine over 14 residues. The retained sequence is limited to the CDR3, 42 bases, with the frame set at the first base. Of note for this clone: The clone's antigen remains unknown. Base quality data are lacking; no much larger clone is found one base away.

The specimen was CD4+ T cells from peripheral blood mononuclear cells, collected in the second trimester of pregnancy. Recombination joined TRBV5-4 with TRBJ2-7; a weak D assignment points to TRBD2 (7 bases agree). This receptor was obtained from a female donor with multiple sclerosis, enrolled in a pregnancy study. The nucleotides are TGTGCCAGCAGCTTGGCGGGGGGCCGCTACGAGCAGTACTTC. Its coded protein is CASSLAGGRYEQYF.